This T cell receptor (beta chain) was profiled in a study of cytomegalovirus exposure and HLA in healthy donors. Broader study findings: Clonal expansion was found to be greater in HLA-associated TCR beta chains than in equally common others in a later analysis. In a later analysis, TCR beta V- and J-gene trimming was associated with a missense DCLRE1C variant.

Germline assignment: CDR1 SGHDT and CDR2 YYEEEE. The CDR3 extends over 15 amino acids. The V end lost 1 base, the J end lost 6 bases, and 15 bases lay between the germline ends. The PCR ran on 60 Vbeta and 13 Jbeta primers. Profiling relied on immunoSEQ multiplex PCR, and the TCRdb table lists in-frame clones only, not all of them. The sample carries approximately 160,000 clones, roughly 79% recorded once. Concerning this clone itself: The target antigen is unknown.

This sequence was found in a male donor in good health and CMV-seropositive. The chain combines TRBV5-6 with TRBJ2-3; a weak D match, TRBD2 (6 bases). Sequencing was performed on PBMCs. CDR3 residues: CASSLKGGAGDTQYF. In nucleotides, the CDR3 is TGTGCCAGCAGCTTGAAAGGAGGGGCGGGGGATACGCAGTATTTT. The full variable domain, with the rest looked up from reference TRBV5-6 and TRBJ2-3, is DAGVTQSPTHLIKTRGQQVTLRCSPKSGHDTVSWYQQALGQGPQFIFQYYEEEERQRGNFPDRFSGHQFPNYSSELNVNALLLGDSALYLCASSLKGGAGDTQYFGPGTRLTVL.